This T cell receptor beta chain comes out of a study of shared clonotypes between healthy human individuals. Study conclusions and caveats: Among non-shared clonotypes, generation probabilities were lower than among those shared by all four donors.

CDR3 length: 15 residues. V lost 5 bases, J lost 4 bases, and 4 bases stayed unmatched. The V gene's germline CDR1 is SGHRS and CDR2 YFSETQ. There were only Caucasian adults among the donors, and all lived in Nashville, Tennessee. Of note for this clone: What it recognizes is unknown. This could be a read error, since a much larger clone is one nucleotide away. Within the sample, other DNA sequences also encode this same CDR3.

Sequencing was performed with immunoSEQ multiplex PCR; in TCRdb, only in-frame clones are kept and a portion is missing. The sample holds around 720,000 clones; about 80% are singletons and the top ten take around 1.8%. V is TRBV5-1 and J is TRBJ2-2; 11 bases are shared with TRBD1. This receptor was taken from a woman in her twenties or thirties in good health. Sequencing input: memory CD4+ T cells sorted from blood. Subset given: CD45RA-negative fraction. CDR3 DNA sequence: TGCGCCAGCAGTACCGGGACAGGGGGCACCGGGGAGCTGTTTTTT. The encoded protein is CASSTGTGGTGELFF.